Listed below are T cell receptor beta chains from one sample, sequenced in a study of cytomegalovirus exposure and HLA in healthy donors. Repertoires were generated with immunoSEQ multiplex PCR, while TCRdb's copy carries only in-frame clones and drops some. The table includes 200,000 or so clones, roughly 80% detected once. The material sequenced was PBMCs. The receptor source for this set is a man aged 25 to 40 in good health and CMV-seronegative. Both conserved end residues are part of each CDR3. D genes are given only for firm matches. Size is omitted from some rows. Given values are once, few, many or a class for expanded clones.

-	-	TRBJ2-5	TRBV7-2	TGTGCCAGCAGCTTAGGGAGCGGACAGAAAGAGACCCAGTACTTC	CASSLGSGQKETQYF
-	TRBD1	TRBJ1-2	TRBV28	TGTGCCAGCAGTTTAACAGGGGATGGCTACACCTTC	CASSLTGDGYTF
-	TRBD1	TRBJ1-2	TRBV5-1	TGCGCCAGCCGACTGGGCGGACAGGGGGCCTATGGCTACACCTTC	CASRLGGQGAYGYTF
few	-	TRBJ1-2	TRBV5-4	TGTGCCAGCAGCCTCCCCCCTGGGGCCAACGGCTACACCTTC	CASSLPPGANGYTF
-	-	TRBJ1-6	TRBV6-1	TGTGCCAGCAACCGACAGGCCCTTTATTCACCCCTCCACTTT	CASNRQALYSPLHF
-	-	TRBJ2-1	TRBV27	TGTGCCAGCAGTTTGCGGGAACTACGGAATGAGCAGTTCTTC	CASSLRELRNEQFF
-	-	TRBJ1-2	TRBV6-1	TGTGCCAGCAGTGCACCCGAACAGCTATATGGCTACACCTTC	CASSAPEQLYGYTF
-	-	TRBJ1-5	TRBV11-3	TGTGCCAGCAGCTCGCAGCGGATTAGCAATCAGCCCCAGCATTTT	CASSSQRISNQPQHF
-	TRBD1	TRBJ1-5	TRBV18	TGTGCCAGCTCACCAGGGACAGGGGGCTTTCAGCCCCAGCATTTT	CASSPGTGGFQPQHF
-	-	TRBJ2-1	TRBV27	TGTGCCAGCAGTTTCATAGGGCGGTCTACGAGGGTTGCTGAGCAGTTCTTC	CASSFIGRSTRVAEQFF
-	TRBD1	TRBJ1-2	TRBV6-1	TGTGCCAGCAGTGAAAGGGACAGGGTTAGCTACACCTTC	CASSERDRVSYTF
-	-	TRBJ1-1	TRBV11-2	TGTGCCAGCAGTGTGGGGGGGCGATCGGCAGCTTTCTTT	CASSVGGRSAAFF
-	-	TRBJ2-7	TRBV7-3	TGTGCCAGCAGCTTAATGGAGCGGCCAGACCTCTCCTACGAGCAGTACTTC	CASSLMERPDLSYEQYF
-	-	TRBJ1-1	TRBV6-1	TGTGCCAGCAGTTCTGTTGGACAGATTAACACTGAAGCTTTCTTT	CASSSVGQINTEAFF
-	TRBD1	TRBJ2-5	TRBV27	TGTGCCAGCAGTAACCCCGGGACAGCCCAAGAGACCCAGTACTTC	CASSNPGTAQETQYF
-	-	TRBJ1-1	TRBV2	TGTGCCAGCAGTCTCGGTGCCGGGAACACTGAAGCTTTCTTT	CASSLGAGNTEAFF
few	TRBD1	TRBJ1-2	TRBV5-6	TGTGCCAGCAGCCAAATAGGCCGGGGCGCAGGGGGCGAAGGCTACACCTTC	CASSQIGRGAGGEGYTF
-	TRBD1	TRBJ1-4	TRBV27	TGTGCCAGCAGTAAAACAGGGGACCTCGTGGAAAAACTGTTTTTT	CASSKTGDLVEKLFF
-	TRBD2	TRBJ2-2	TRBV28	TGTGCCAGCAGTCTTCAACTAGCGGGGCCCTTCGGGGAGCTGTTTTTT	CASSLQLAGPFGELFF
-	-	TRBJ2-3	TRBV11-1	TGTGCCAGCAGTCGGTTCACAGATACGCAGTATTTT	CASSRFTDTQYF
-	-	TRBJ1-1	TRBV29-1	TGCAGCGTTTCGTGGGGGGGAGGGACTGAAGCTTTCTTT	CSVSWGGGTEAFF
-	TRBD1	TRBJ2-3	TRBV29-1	TGCAGCGTTGAAGGGGACAGGACCCTTAGCACAGATACGCAGTATTTT	CSVEGDRTLSTDTQYF
-	-	TRBJ1-4	TRBV19	TGTGCCAGTAGTTCCCGGGACACCACTAATGAAAAACTGTTTTTT	CASSSRDTTNEKLFF
-	TRBD1	TRBJ2-7	TRBV7-8	TGTGCCAGCAGCTTAAGACAGGGGATTGGCGAGCAGTACTTC	CASSLRQGIGEQYF
-	-	TRBJ1-5	TRBV6-5	TGTGCCAGCACTTCCGGGGGGAATCAGCCCCAGCATTTT	CASTSGGNQPQHF
-	-	TRBJ1-1	TRBV29-1	TGCAGCGTTGAAGGGAGGGGGGGAACTGAAGCTTTCTTT	CSVEGRGGTEAFF
-	-	TRBJ2-5	TRBV7-9	TGTGCCAGCAGCTTAGTGGGGGGGCCGGAGACCCAGTACTTC	CASSLVGGPETQYF
-	TRBD1	TRBJ1-1	TRBV29-1	TGCAGCGTCATCCCGGGGGGGACAGGGAGGACTGAAGCTTTCTTT	CSVIPGGTGRTEAFF
-	TRBD1	TRBJ1-2	TRBV9	TGTGCCAGCAGCCAGGGGGGCAACGCTAACTATGGCTACACCTTC	CASSQGGNANYGYTF
-	TRBD1	TRBJ1-1	TRBV2	TGTGCCAGCGGAAGACAGGGCGGGCACACTGAAGCTTTCTTT	CASGRQGGHTEAFF
-	TRBD2	TRBJ2-3	TRBV4-1	TGCGCCAGCAGCCATTTAAGGGGACTAGCGGGGTTCACTAGCACAGATACGCAGTATTTT	CASSHLRGLAGFTSTDTQYF
-	TRBD1	TRBJ1-6	TRBV28	TGTGCCAGCAGTTTATTTGTAGGGCGACAGGGTCGCCATTCACCCCTCCACTTT	CASSLFVGRQGRHSPLHF
-	-	TRBJ2-7	TRBV4-1	TGCGCCAGCAGCCATGGCCGGGGGGGACAGTACGAGCAGTACTTC	CASSHGRGGQYEQYF
-	TRBD1	TRBJ2-7	TRBV15	TGTGCCACCAGCAGGGGACAGGGTAGGTCCTACGAGCAGTACTTC	CATSRGQGRSYEQYF
once	-	TRBJ2-2	TRBV4-1	TGCGCCAGCAGGGCCAAAACGGGGGTTGGGACCGGGGAGCTGTTTTTT	CASRAKTGVGTGELFF
-	TRBD2	TRBJ2-7	TRBV5-1	TGCGCCAGCAGGCCTCTAGCGGGGGGGGTATACGAGCAGTACTTC	CASRPLAGGVYEQYF
few	-	TRBJ1-2	TRBV21-1	TGTGCCAGCAGCACGTTGAGGCGTAGGCAGCTGATCTATGGCTACACCTTC	CASSTLRRRQLIYGYTF
few	-	TRBJ2-3	TRBV4-3	TGCGCCAGCAGCCCTAGCCAGGGGGGTACGCAGTATTTT	CASSPSQGGTQYF
-	TRBD1	TRBJ1-5	TRBV5-1	TGCGCCAGCAGCTTTTCAGGGGGAAAGGATCAGCATTTT	CASSFSGGKDQHF
-	-	TRBJ2-3	TRBV6-5	TGTGCCAGCAGTTACTCGAGACAGGACACGGATACGCAGTATTTT	CASSYSRQDTDTQYF
few	TRBD1	TRBJ1-1	TRBV5-4	TGTGCCAGCAGCTGGTCCAGGGGGCGCAACACTGAAGCTTTCTTT	CASSWSRGRNTEAFF
-	-	TRBJ1-2	TRBV4-1	TGCGCCAGCAGCCAAGCAGGGGCGGGTGGCTACACCTTC	CASSQAGAGGYTF
-	TRBD1	TRBJ1-2	TRBV27	TGTGCCAGCAGTTTAGGACAGGGGATAGGCTACACCTTC	CASSLGQGIGYTF
-	TRBD1	TRBJ1-6	TRBV11-3	TGTGCCAGCAGTCAGGACAGGGGTAATTCACCCCTCCACTTT	CASSQDRGNSPLHF
once	TRBD1	TRBJ2-7	TRBV29-1	TGCAGCGTTGAAGGCGGGGACAGGGGAAGCTCCTACGAGCAGTACTTC	CSVEGGDRGSSYEQYF
-	TRBD2	TRBJ2-3	TRBV5-1	TGCGCCAGCAGCTTGTTTTGGGGGGGTCCCCCCACAGATACGCAGTATTTT	CASSLFWGGPPTDTQYF
once	-	TRBJ1-4	TRBV15	TGTGCCACCAGCAGAGATGACAGGTCCAACGAAAAACTGTTTTTT	CATSRDDRSNEKLFF
-	-	TRBJ1-5	TRBV5-6	TGTGCCAGCAGCTCAGGGAGGGGCGGCCAGCCCCAGCATTTT	CASSSGRGGQPQHF
-	-	TRBJ1-2	TRBV7-9	TGTGCCAGCAGCCATTTAGGTGAGGGCTATGGCTACACCTTC	CASSHLGEGYGYTF
-	-	TRBJ1-2	TRBV28	TGTGCCAGCAGTTTAATGACAGAGGTCTATGGCTACACCTTC	CASSLMTEVYGYTF
-	-	TRBJ2-7	TRBV28	TGTGCCAGCAGTTTATTACCCGGTTACCCCTACGAGCAGTACTTC	CASSLLPGYPYEQYF
-	-	TRBJ1-1	TRBV10-1	TGCGCCAGCAGTGAGCAGGAAAACACTGAAGCTTTCTTT	CASSEQENTEAFF
-	TRBD1	TRBJ2-6	TRBV29-1	TGCAGCGTTCCGGGACAGGGTTTATTTGGGGCCAACGTCCTGACTTTC	CSVPGQGLFGANVLTF
once	-	TRBJ1-3	TRBV9	TGTGCCAGCAGCGCGGGGGGAACTGGAAACACCATATATTTT	CASSAGGTGNTIYF
once	TRBD1	TRBJ2-1	TRBV7-3	TGTGCCTGCTGGGCCGACAGGGTCAAGAGTGAGCAGTTCTTC	CACWADRVKSEQFF
-	-	TRBJ2-5	TRBV27	TGTGCCAGCAGTTTGAATAAGAGAGACCAAGAGACCCAGTACTTC	CASSLNKRDQETQYF
-	-	TRBJ2-7	TRBV4-2	TGTGCCAGCAGCCAAGATGGCCCCAGCTACGAGCAGTACTTC	CASSQDGPSYEQYF
-	-	TRBJ1-6	TRBV5-1	TGCGCCAGCAGCCCGACAGGCTGGAATTCACCCCTCCACTTT	CASSPTGWNSPLHF